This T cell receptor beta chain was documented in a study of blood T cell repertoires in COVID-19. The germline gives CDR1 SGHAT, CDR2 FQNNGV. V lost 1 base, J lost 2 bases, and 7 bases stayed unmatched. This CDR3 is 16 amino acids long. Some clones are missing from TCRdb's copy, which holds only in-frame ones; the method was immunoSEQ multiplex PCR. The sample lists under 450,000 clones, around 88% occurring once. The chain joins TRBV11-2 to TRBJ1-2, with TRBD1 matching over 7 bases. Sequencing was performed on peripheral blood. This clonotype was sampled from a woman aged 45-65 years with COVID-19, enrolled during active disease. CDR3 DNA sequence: TGTGCCAGCAGCTTAGGAAGAGGGACAGCCAACTATGGCTACACCTTC. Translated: CASSLGRGTANYGYTF.